One and the same sample provided the 18 T cell receptor beta chains below, sequenced in a study of shared clonotypes between healthy human individuals. Assay used: immunoSEQ multiplex PCR; TCRdb lists only in-frame clones, some missing. Of hundreds of thousands of clones listed, approximately 97% are singletons. Sequenced: naive CD4+ T cells sorted from blood. Subset described: CD45RA+ positively selected. These receptor sequences come from a woman between 25 and 40 years old in good health.

This chain links TRBV6-1 with TRBJ1-5; the D gene is possibly TRBD1 (6 bases). The V end was cut by 11 bases, the J end by 0 bases, with 17 bases between. Germline V lookup: CDR1 MNHNS, CDR2 SASEGT. The CDR3 is 15 residues long. The CDR3 is CAGGLQGNSNQPQHF. The CDR3 bases are TGTGCCGGGGGACTACAGGGAAATAGCAATCAGCCCCAGCATTTT.

The chain joins TRBV25-1 to TRBJ2-1, with unresolved D. Trimming cost V 3 bases and J 4 bases, with 10 bases left between them. This CDR3 contains 14 residues. CDR1 is MGHDK and CDR2 is SYGVNS in the germline V gene. CDR3 DNA: TGTGCCAGCAGTGATTGGGAAATTTACAATGAGCAGTTCTTC. The encoded protein is CASSDWEIYNEQFF.

The rearrangement links TRBV29-1 to TRBJ2-7; D might be TRBD1 (5 bases). The CDR3 extends over 12 amino acids. Germline values: CDR1 SQVTM, CDR2 ANQGSEA. V lost 7 bases to trimming and J lost 4 bases, with 14 bases between them. The CDR3 loop reads CSARQTPYEQYF. The CDR3 DNA is TGCAGCGCCCGACAGACCCCTTACGAGCAGTACTTC.

The chain recombines TRBV15 with TRBJ2-7; 10 nucleotides line up with TRBD2. Germline trimming cut 1 base from V and 3 bases from J; bases unmatched to any gene: 0. CDR1 and CDR2 (germline): LNHNV, YYDKDF (reference sequence). The CDR3 has 14 amino acids. CDR3: CATSRGTSGYEQYF. The CDR3 nucleotides read TGTGCCACCAGCAGAGGGACTAGCGGCTACGAGCAGTACTTC.

Here the CDR3 DNA reads TGTGCCAGCTCACCACAGGGGACAGAGGTCGACGAGCAGTACTTC. Translated, it gives CASSPQGTEVDEQYF. The rearrangement links TRBV18 to TRBJ2-7; 7 bases map to TRBD1. J gave up 5 bases and V 1 base, and 8 bases lay outside the gene matches. Germline V gene sequence: CDR1 KGHSH, CDR2 LQKENI. This CDR3 region has 15 residues.

The chain combines TRBV7-2 with TRBJ1-1; 7 positions agree with TRBD1. In germline, CDR1 is SGHTA, CDR2 FQGNSA. This CDR3 is built from 15 residues. V lost 3 bases, J lost 1 base, and 5 bases stayed unmatched. The CDR3 coding sequence is TGTGCCAGCAGCTTTTCTCAGGGGGGGAACACTGAAGCTTTCTTT. Protein product: CASSFSQGGNTEAFF.

This chain joins TRBV10-1 and TRBJ2-5; 12 bases align to TRBD2. The trim removed 11 bases at V and 3 bases at J, leaving 10 bases unmatched. Germline assignment: CDR1 WNHNN and CDR2 SYGVQD (reference sequence). The CDR3 consists of 15 residues. The CDR3 loop is CAEGTSGPGKETQYF. In DNA, the CDR3 is TGCGCCGAAGGGACTAGCGGGCCTGGCAAAGAGACCCAGTACTTC.

The rearrangement uses TRBV11-2 and TRBJ2-3; 7 bases agree with TRBD2. The CDR3 totals 16 residues. Germline CDR1 SGHAT, CDR2 FQNNGV. V lost 5 bases to trimming and J lost 2 bases; unmatched junction nucleotides: 10. CDR3 sequence (DNA): TGTGCCAGCAGCCTCAGGGCTAGCGGATTCACAGATACGCAGTATTTT. Its protein product is CASSLRASGFTDTQYF.

In this sample, this clone turned up once. The chain combines TRBV4-2 with TRBJ2-2; no firm D call. The V gene's germline CDR1 is LGHNA and CDR2 YNFKEQ. Trimming removed 2 bases at V and 6 bases at J, with 13 bases between. The CDR3 has 15 amino acids. As DNA, the CDR3 is TGTGCCAGCAGCCAAATAAACCTCGAACCCGGGGAGCTGTTTTTT. This encodes CASSQINLEPGELFF.

Only one count was recorded for this clone. V and J are TRBV28 and TRBJ2-5; 8 nucleotides line up with TRBD1. V shed 10 bases, J shed 3 bases, and the junction held 4 bases outside the gene matches. This CDR3 region has 12 residues. Germline CDR1 MDHEN, CDR2 SYDVKM. The CDR3 DNA follows: TGTGCCATCGCGACAGGGGAAGAGACCCAGTACTTC. This codes for CAIATGEETQYF.

This clone was counted once. This rearrangement joins TRBV5-1 to TRBJ2-3; the match to TRBD1 covers 9 bases. J lost 2 bases, V lost 3 bases, and 7 bases had no gene match. Germline CDR1 SGHRS, CDR2 YFSETQ. This CDR3 is 16 amino acids long. In DNA, the CDR3 is TGCGCCAGCAGCTATGGACAGGGGCCGAACACAGATACGCAGTATTTT. This translates into CASSYGQGPNTDTQYF.

This clone has only one observation. The DNA for the CDR3 is TGTGCCAGCAGCCCGGACGTAAACACCATATATTTT. Encoded protein: CASSPDVNTIYF. J is TRBJ1-3 and V is TRBV6-6; D gene unclear. Germline loops: CDR1 MNHNY, CDR2 SVGAGI (reference sequence). V was pared by 6 bases and J by 6 bases, with 9 bases between. This CDR3 contains 12 residues.

The rearrangement links TRBV10-1 to TRBJ1-5; TRBD1 matches 8 bases. CDR1 and CDR2 from the germline V gene are WNHNN and SYGVQD (reference sequence). The CDR3 contains 15 residues. Trimming took 5 bases from V and 1 from J; bases not matched to a gene: 4. CDR3 coding DNA: TGCGCCAGCAGTTTAACAGGGGGGAGCAATCAGCCCCAGCATTTT. Its protein is CASSLTGGSNQPQHF.

This rearrangement joins TRBV7-9 to TRBJ2-2; TRBD1 aligns across 8 bases. J gave up 6 bases and V 0 bases, and 6 bases lay outside the gene matches. CDR1 is SEHNR, CDR2 FQNEAQ, per germline (reference sequence). This CDR3 contains 16 residues. The DNA of the CDR3 is TGTGCCAGCAGCTTAGCGCTAAGACAGGGGTCCGGGGAGCTGTTTTTT. Its translation: CASSLALRQGSGELFF.

J is TRBJ2-7 and V is TRBV11-2, with 7 bases fitting TRBD1. CDR1 is SGHAT, CDR2 FQNNGV, per germline. The CDR3 sequence is 13 residues long. With 8 bases clipped from V and 5 bases from J, the junction kept 9 bases outside the gene matches. For the CDR3, the DNA is TGTGCCAGCGGCAATGACAGGGTCCACGAGCAGTACTTC. Translating gives CASGNDRVHEQYF.

In regard to this clone: Germline is not matched at one junction end, which may reflect a read error. The V and J genes are TRBV2 and TRBJ2-2; D assignment may be TRBD1 or TRBD2 (7 bases each). The length of the CDR3 is 14 residues. Germline CDR1 and CDR2: SNHLY and FYNNEI. The CDR3 sequence is CGSRGGAPTGELFF. CDR3 bases: TGTGGCAGCAGGGGGGGAGCTCCTACCGGGGAGCTGTTTTTT.

This rearrangement joins TRBV11-1 to TRBJ1-1; 9 positions agree with TRBD1. The CDR3 is made up of 14 amino acids. The trim removed 5 bases at V and 5 bases at J, leaving 6 bases unmatched. The germline V gene has CDR1 SGHAT and CDR2 FQDESV (reference sequence). The CDR3 DNA reads TGTGCCAGCAGCACGGGACAGGGTTGGACTGAAGCTTTCTTT. It encodes CASSTGQGWTEAFF.

This chain connects TRBV10-3 to TRBJ2-7, with D perhaps being TRBD1 or TRBD2 (5 bases each). Trimming cost V 6 bases and J 4 bases, with 13 bases left between them. Germline assignment: CDR1 ENHRY and CDR2 SYGVKD. There are 13 residues in the CDR3. DNA of the CDR3: TGTGCCATCAGCAGGGACGGAACATACGAGCAGTACTTC. It encodes CAISRDGTYEQYF.